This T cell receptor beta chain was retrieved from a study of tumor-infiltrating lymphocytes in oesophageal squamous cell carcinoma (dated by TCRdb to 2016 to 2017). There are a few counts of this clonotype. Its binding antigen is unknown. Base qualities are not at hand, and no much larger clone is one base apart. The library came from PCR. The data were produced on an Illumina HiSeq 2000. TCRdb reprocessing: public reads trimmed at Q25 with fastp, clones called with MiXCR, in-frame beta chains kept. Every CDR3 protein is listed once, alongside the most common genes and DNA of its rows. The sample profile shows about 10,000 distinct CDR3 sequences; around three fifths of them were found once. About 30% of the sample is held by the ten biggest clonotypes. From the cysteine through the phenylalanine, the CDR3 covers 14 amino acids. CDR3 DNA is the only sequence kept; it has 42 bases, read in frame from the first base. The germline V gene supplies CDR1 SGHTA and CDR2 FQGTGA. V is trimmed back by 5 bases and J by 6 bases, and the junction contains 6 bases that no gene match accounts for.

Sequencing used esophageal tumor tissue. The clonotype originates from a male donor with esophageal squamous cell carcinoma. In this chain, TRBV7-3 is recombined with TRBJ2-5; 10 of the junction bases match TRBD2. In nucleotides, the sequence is TGTGCCAGCAGCGAAGGGGGACTAGCGAAGACCCAGTACTTC. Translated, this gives CASSEGGLAKTQYF. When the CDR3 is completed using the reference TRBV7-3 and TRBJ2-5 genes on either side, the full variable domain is GAGVSQTPSNKVTEKGKYVELRCDPISGHTALYWYRQSLGQGPEFLIYFQGTGAADDSGLPNDRFFAVRPEGSVSTLKIQRTERGDSAVYLCASSEGGLAKTQYFGPGTRLLVL.